This T cell receptor beta chain was captured by sequencing in a study of blood T cells in healthy people across ages. The donors, healthy Caucasians from Russia, were aged roughly 6 to 100. The extraction recovered at least 6 micrograms of total RNA per sample. Notes on the study in general: Diversity figures based on one million T cells were deemed too low. Roughly linearly, TCR beta diversity per million T cells fell as age increased.

PCR was performed a second time for roughly 7 to 11 cycles using a sample-barcoded 5' primer and a J-beta primer mix. MiXCR was run by TCRdb on the 5' RACE reads, yielding one entry per CDR3 protein. The sample yields 700,000 to 1,000,000 distinct CDR3 sequences, about 42% seen once. Remarks on this clonotype: Its antigen remains unknown.

The sequenced material came from blood. This receptor was taken from a man aged 55 to 70 in good health.

The CDR3 sequence is CASSYARQETQYF. The CDR3 DNA reads TGTGCCAGCAGTTACGCCCGTCAAGAGACCCAGTACTTC. The chain uses TRBV6-2 or TRBV6-3 and TRBJ2-5; D unresolved. This CDR3 is 13 amino acids long. V dropped 2 bases and J dropped 2 bases, with 6 bases sitting between them. Germline V gene lookup returns CDR1 MNHEY and CDR2 SVGEGT.